This TCR beta chain was captured in a study of cytomegalovirus exposure and HLA in healthy donors. Trimming shortened V by 2 bases and J by 2 bases, and 17 bases separated the two germline ends. CDR3 length: 17 residues. Germline values: CDR1 SEHNR, CDR2 FQNEAQ (reference sequence). Everyone who donated was a healthy bone marrow donor. A note on this clone: As yet, its antigen is unknown.

The PCR made use of 60 Vbeta and 13 Jbeta primers. The repertoire was sequenced with immunoSEQ multiplex PCR; TCRdb's copy has only in-frame clones and lacks some. Of over 100,000 clones listed, approximately 77% are singletons. Study results and caveats: In a later analysis, at a false discovery rate of 0.05, 16,951 TCR beta sequences matched HLA alleles. In an earlier analysis, most TCR beta V segments were productive about 87% or about 30% of the time.

The chain employs TRBV7-9 and TRBJ2-3; TRBD2 is a possible D gene (6 bases). What was sequenced was PBMCs. The receptor was derived from a woman in her forties in good health and CMV-seronegative. The CDR3 sequence is CASSLLVGRGDTDTQYF. DNA of the CDR3: TGTGCCAGCAGCTTATTGGTTGGGCGGGGAGACACAGATACGCAGTATTTT.